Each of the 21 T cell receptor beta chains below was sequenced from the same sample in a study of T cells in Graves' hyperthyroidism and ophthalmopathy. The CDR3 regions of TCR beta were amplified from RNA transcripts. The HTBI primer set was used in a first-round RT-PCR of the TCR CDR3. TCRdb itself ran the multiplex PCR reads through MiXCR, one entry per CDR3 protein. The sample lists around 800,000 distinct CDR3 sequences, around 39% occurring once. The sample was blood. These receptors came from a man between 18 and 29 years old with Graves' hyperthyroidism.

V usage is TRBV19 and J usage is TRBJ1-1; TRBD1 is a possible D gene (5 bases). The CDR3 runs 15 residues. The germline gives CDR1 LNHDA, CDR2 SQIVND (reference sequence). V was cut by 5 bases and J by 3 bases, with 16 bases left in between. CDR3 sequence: CASSAARMGDTEAFF. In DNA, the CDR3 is TGTGCCAGTAGTGCCGCCAGGATGGGGGACACTGAAGCTTTCTTT.

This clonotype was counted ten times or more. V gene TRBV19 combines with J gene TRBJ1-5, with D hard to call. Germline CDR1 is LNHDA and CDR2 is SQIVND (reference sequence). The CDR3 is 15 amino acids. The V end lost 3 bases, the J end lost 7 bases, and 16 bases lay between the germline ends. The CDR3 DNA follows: TGTGCCAGTAGTATCTCCCAACGCAGAGGGCAGCCCCAGCATTTT. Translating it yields CASSISQRRGQPQHF.

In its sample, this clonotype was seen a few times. The CDR3: CASSPEGNGYEAFF. CDR3 nucleotide sequence: TGTGCCAGCAGCCCAGAAGGAAACGGGTATGAAGCTTTCTTT. This rearrangement joins TRBV7-2 to TRBJ1-1; D uncertain. The CDR3 spans 14 residues. CDR1 is SGHTA and CDR2 is FQGNSA in the germline V gene. V was cut by 5 bases and J by 7 bases, with 17 bases left in between.

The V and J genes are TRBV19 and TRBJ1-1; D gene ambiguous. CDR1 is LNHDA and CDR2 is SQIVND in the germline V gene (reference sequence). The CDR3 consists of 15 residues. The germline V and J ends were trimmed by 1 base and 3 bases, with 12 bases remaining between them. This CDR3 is CASSIGGGIYTEAFF. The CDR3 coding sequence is TGTGCCAGTAGTATAGGGGGAGGAATTTACACTGAAGCTTTCTTT. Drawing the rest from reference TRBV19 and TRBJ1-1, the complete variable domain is DGGITQSPKYLFRKEGQNVTLSCEQNLNHDAMYWYRQDPGQGLRLIYYSQIVNDFQKGDIAEGYSVSREKKESFPLTVTSAQKNPTAFYLCASSIGGGIYTEAFFGQGTRLTVV.

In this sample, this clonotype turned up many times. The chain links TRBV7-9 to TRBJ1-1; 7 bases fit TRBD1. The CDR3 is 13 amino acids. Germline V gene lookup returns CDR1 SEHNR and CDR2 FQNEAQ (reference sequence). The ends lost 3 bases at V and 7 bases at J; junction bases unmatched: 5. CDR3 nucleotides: TGTGCCAGCAGCTTGACAGGGATGGTTGAAGCTTTCTTT. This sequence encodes CASSLTGMVEAFF.

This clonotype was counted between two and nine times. CDR3: CASSLMNSYMPWEETQYF. DNA for the CDR3: TGTGCCAGCAGCTTAATGAACAGTTACATGCCCTGGGAAGAGACCCAGTACTTC. V gene TRBV7-8 combines with J gene TRBJ2-5; D is undetermined. The CDR3 consists of 18 residues. V shed 2 bases and J shed 3 bases, with 22 bases lying between them. From germline, CDR1 is SGHVS and CDR2 FQNEAQ.

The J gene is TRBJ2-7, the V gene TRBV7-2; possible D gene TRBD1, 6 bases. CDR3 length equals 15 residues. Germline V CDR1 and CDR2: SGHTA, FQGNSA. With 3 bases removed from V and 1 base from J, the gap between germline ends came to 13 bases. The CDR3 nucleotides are TGTGCCAGCAGCTTTCAGGGGACGGCTTCCTACGAGCAGTACTTC. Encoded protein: CASSFQGTASYEQYF.

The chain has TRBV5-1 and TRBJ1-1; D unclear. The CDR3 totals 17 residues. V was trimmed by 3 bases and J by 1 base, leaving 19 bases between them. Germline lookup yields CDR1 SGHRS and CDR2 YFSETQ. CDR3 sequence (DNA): TGCGCCAGCAGCTCACAGCCTGCATGGCAGCCGAACACTGAAGCTTTCTTT. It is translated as CASSSQPAWQPNTEAFF.

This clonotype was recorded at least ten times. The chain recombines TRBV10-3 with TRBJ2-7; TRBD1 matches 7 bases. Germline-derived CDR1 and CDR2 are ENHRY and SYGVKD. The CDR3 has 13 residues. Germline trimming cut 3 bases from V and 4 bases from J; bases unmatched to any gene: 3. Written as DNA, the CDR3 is TGTGCCATCAGTGAAGGGGGCAGTTACGAGCAGTACTTC. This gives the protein CAISEGGSYEQYF.

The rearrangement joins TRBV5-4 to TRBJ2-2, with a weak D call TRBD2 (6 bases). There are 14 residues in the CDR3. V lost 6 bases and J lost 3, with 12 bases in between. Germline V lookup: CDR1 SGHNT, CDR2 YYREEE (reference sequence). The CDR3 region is CASKGREDTGELFF. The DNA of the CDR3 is TGTGCCAGCAAGGGCAGGGAGGACACCGGGGAGCTGTTTTTT.

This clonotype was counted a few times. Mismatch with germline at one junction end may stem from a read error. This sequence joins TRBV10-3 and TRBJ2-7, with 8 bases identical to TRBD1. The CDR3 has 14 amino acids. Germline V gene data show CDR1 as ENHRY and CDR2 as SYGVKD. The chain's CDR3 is CASSYLAGGHEQYF. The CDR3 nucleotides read TGTGCCAGCAGTTACCTGGCAGGGGGCCACGAGCAGTACTTC.

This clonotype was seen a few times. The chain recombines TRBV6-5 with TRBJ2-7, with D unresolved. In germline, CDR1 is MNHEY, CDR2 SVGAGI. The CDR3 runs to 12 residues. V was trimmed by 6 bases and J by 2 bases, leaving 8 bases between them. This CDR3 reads CASRDLAYEQYF. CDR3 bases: TGTGCCAGCAGGGACCTCGCCTACGAGCAGTACTTC.

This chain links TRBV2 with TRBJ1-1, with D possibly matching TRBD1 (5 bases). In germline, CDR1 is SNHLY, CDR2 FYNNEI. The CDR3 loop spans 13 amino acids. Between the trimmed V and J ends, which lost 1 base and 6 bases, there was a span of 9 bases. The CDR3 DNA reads TGTGCCAGCAGTGAAGATCGGGGCCCTGAAGCTTTCTTT. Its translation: CASSEDRGPEAFF.

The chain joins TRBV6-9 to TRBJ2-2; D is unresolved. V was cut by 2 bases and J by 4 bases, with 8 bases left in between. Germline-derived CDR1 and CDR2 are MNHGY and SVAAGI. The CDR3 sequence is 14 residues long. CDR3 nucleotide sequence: TGTGCCAGCAGTTATGTTGACTTCACCGGGGAGCTGTTTTTT. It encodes CASSYVDFTGELFF.

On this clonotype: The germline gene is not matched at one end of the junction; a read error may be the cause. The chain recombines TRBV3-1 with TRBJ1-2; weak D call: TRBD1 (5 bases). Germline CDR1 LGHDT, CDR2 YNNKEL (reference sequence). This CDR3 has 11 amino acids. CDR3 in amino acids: CASSQGDGYPF. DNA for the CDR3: TGTGCCAGCAGCCAGGGGGATGGCTACCCCTTC.

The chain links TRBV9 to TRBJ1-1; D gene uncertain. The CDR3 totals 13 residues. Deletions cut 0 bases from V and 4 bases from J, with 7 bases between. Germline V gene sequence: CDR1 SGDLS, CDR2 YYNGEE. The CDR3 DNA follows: TGTGCCAGCAGCGTAGACGAGAGCACTGAAGCTTTCTTT. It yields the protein CASSVDESTEAFF.

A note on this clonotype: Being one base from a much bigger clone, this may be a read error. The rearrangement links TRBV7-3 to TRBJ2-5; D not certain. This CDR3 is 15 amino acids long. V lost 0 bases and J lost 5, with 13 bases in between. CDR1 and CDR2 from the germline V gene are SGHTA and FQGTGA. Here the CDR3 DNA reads TGTGCCAGCAGCTTAACGTCGGTTAGCAGGGAGACCCAGTACTTC. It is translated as CASSLTSVSRETQYF. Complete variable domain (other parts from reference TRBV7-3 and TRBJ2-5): GAGVSQTPSNKVTEKGKYVELRCDPISGHTALYWYRQSLGQGPEFLIYFQGTGAADDSGLPNDRFFAVRPEGSVSTLKIQRTERGDSAVYLCASSLTSVSRETQYFGPGTRLLVL.

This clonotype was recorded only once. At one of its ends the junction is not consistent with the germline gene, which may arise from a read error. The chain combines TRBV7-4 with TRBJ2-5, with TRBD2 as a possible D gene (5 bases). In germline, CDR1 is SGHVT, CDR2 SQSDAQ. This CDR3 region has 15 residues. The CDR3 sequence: CTSSLRLRAGETQYF. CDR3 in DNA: TGTACCAGCAGTTTACGGCTGCGGGCAGGAGAGACCCAGTACTTC.

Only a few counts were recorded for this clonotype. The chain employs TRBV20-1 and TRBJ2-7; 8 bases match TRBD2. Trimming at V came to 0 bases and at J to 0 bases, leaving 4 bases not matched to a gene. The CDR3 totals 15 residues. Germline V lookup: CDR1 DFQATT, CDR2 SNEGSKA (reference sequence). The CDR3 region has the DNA TGCAGTGCTAGAGATACTAGCGGAGTCTCCTACGAGCAGTACTTC. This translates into CSARDTSGVSYEQYF.

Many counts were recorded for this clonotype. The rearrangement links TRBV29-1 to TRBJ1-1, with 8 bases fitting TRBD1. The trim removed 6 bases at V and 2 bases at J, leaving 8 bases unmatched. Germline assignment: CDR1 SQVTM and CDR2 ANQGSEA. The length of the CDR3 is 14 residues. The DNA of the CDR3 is TGCAGCGTCCAACAGGGGGACTCAAACACTGAAGCTTTCTTT. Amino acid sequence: CSVQQGDSNTEAFF.

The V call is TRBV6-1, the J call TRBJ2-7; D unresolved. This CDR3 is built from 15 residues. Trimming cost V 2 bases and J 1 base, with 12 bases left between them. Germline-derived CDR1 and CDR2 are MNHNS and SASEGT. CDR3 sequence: CASSEWAVGSYEQYF. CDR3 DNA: TGTGCCAGCAGTGAATGGGCAGTCGGATCCTACGAGCAGTACTTC.